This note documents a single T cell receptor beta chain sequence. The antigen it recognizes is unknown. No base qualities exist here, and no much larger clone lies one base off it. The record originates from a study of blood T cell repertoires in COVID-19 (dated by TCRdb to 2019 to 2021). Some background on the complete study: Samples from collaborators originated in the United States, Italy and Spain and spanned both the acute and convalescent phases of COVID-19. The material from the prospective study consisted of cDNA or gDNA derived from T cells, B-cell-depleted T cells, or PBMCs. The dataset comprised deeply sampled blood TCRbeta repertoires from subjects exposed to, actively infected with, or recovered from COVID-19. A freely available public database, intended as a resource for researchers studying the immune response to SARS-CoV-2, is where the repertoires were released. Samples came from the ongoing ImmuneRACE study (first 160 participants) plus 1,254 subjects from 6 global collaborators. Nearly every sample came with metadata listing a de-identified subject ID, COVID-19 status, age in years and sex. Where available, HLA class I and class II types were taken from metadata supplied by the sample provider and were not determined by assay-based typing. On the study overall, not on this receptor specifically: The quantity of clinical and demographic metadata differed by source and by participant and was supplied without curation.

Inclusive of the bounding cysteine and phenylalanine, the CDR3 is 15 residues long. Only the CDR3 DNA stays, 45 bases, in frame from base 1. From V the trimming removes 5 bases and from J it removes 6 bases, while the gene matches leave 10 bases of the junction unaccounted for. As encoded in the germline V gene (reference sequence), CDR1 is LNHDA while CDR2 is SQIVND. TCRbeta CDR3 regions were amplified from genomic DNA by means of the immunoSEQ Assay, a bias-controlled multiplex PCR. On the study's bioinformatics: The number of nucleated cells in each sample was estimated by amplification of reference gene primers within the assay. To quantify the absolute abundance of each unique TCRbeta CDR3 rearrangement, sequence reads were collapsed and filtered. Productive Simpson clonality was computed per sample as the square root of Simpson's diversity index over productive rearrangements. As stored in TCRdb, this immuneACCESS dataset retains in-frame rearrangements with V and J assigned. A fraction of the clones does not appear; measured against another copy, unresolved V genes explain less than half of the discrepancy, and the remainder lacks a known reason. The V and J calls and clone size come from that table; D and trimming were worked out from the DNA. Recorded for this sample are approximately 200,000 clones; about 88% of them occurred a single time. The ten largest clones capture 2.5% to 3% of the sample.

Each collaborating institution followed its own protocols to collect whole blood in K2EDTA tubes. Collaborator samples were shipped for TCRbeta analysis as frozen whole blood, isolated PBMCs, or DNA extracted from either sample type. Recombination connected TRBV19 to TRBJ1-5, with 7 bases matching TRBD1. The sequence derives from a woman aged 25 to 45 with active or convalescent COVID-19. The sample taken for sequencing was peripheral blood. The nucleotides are TGTGCCAGTAGTTCTCAGGGGGTAGGCGGTCAGCCCCAGCATTTT. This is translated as CASSSQGVGGQPQHF.